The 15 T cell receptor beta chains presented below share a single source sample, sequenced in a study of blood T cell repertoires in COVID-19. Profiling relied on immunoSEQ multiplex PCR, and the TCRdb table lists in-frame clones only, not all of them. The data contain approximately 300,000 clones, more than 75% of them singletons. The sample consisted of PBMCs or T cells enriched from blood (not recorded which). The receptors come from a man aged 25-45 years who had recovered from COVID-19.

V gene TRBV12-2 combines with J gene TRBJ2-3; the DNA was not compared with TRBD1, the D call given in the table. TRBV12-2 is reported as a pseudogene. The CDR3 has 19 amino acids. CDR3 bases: TGTGCAAGTCGCTTAGCCGCCTGGGTTCGGTCCGACACCGCAGATACGCAGTATTTT. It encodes CASRLAAWVRSDTADTQYF.

The DNA for the CDR3 is TGTGCCTGGAGTGTACAGGGGGCGGGTGGCTACACCTTC. This translates into CAWSVQGAGGYTF. The J gene is TRBJ1-2, the V gene TRBV30, with TRBD1 identical over 9 bases. V shed 0 bases and J 7 bases; nucleotides not matched to a gene: 3. This CDR3 has 13 amino acids. Germline assignment: CDR1 GTSNPN and CDR2 SVGIG (reference sequence).

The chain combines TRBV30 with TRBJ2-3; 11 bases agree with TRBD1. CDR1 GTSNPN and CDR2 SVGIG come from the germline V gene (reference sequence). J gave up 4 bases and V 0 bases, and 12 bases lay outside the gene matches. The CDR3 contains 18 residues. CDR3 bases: TGTGCCTGGAGTGTAGCGTTGGGACAGGGGGTCATCGCAGATACGCAGTATTTT. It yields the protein CAWSVALGQGVIADTQYF.

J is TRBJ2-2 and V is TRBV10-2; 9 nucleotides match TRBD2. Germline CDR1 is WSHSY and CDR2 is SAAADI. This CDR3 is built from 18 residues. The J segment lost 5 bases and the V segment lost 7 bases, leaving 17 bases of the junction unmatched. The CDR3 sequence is CASNSRYGGGAGTGELFF. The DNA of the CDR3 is TGCGCCAGCAATTCTCGCTACGGCGGGGGGGCTGGGACCGGGGAGCTGTTTTTT.

CDR3 protein: CASSPGQVQTNEQFF. Here the CDR3 DNA reads TGTGCCAGCTCACCGGGACAGGTTCAGACAAATGAGCAGTTCTTC. The chain recombines TRBV18 with TRBJ2-1, with TRBD1 identical over 8 bases. Germline CDR1 is KGHSH and CDR2 is LQKENI. V trimming: 3 bases; J trimming: 7 bases; junction bases outside the gene matches: 8. CDR3 length: 15 residues.

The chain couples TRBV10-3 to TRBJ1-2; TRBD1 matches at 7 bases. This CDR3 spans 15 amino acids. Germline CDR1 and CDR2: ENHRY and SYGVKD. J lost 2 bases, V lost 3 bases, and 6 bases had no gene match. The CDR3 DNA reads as TGTGCCATCAGTGATACCGGGACAGAGAACTATGGCTACACCTTC. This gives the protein CAISDTGTENYGYTF.

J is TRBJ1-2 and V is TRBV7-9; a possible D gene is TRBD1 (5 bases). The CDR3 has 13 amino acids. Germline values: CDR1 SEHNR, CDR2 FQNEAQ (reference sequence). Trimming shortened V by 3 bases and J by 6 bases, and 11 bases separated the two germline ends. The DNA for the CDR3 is TGTGCCAGCAGCTTCTATCCAGGGAATGGCTACACCTTC. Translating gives CASSFYPGNGYTF.

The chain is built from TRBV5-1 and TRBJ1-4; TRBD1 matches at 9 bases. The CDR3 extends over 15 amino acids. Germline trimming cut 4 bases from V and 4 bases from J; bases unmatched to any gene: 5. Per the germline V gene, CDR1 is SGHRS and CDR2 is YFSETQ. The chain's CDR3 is CASSGDRAGNEKLFF. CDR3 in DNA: TGCGCCAGCAGCGGGGACAGGGCGGGTAATGAAAAACTGTTTTTT. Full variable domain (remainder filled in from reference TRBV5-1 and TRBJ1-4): KAGVTQTPRYLIKTRGQQVTLSCSPISGHRSVSWYQQTPGQGLQFLFEYFSETQRNKGNFPGRFSGRQFSNSRSEMNVSTLELGDSALYLCASSGDRAGNEKLFFGSGTQLSVL.

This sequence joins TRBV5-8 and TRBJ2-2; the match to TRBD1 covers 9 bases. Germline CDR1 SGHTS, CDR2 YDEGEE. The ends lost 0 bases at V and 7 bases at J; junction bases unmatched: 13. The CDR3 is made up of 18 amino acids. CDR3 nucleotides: TGTGCCAGCAGCTTGGTTGCGGGACAGGGCCTAGTGAGCGGGGAGCTGTTTTTT. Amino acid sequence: CASSLVAGQGLVSGELFF.

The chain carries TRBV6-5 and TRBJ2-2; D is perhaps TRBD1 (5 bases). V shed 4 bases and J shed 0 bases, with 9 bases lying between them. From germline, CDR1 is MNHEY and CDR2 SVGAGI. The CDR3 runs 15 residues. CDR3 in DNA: TGTGCCAGCAGTTTCGACAGCGCGAACACCGGGGAGCTGTTTTTT. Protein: CASSFDSANTGELFF.

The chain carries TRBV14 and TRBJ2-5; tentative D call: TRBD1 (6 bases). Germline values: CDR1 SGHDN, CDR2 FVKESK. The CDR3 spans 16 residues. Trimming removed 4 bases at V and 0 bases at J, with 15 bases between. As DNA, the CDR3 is TGTGCCAGCAGCCCAACAGGGCTAGTCGACCAAGAGACCCAGTACTTC. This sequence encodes CASSPTGLVDQETQYF.

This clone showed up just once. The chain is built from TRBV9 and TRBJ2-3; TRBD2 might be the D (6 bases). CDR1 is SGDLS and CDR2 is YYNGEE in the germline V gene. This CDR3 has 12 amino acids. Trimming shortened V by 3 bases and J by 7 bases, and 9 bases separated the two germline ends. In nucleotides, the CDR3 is TGTGCCAGCAGCGGGGGGGAAAATACGCAGTATTTT. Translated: CASSGGENTQYF.

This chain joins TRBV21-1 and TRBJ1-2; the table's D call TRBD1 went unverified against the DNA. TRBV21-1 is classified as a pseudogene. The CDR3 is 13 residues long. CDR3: CASSKDLDRPRTF. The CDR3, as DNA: TGTGCCAGCAGCAAAGACCTTGACAGGCCACGCACCTTC.

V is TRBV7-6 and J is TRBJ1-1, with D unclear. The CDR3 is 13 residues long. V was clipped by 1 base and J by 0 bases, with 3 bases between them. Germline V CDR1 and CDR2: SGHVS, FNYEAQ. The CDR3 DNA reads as TGTGCCAGCAGCTTAGTAGTGAACACTGAAGCTTTCTTT. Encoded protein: CASSLVVNTEAFF.

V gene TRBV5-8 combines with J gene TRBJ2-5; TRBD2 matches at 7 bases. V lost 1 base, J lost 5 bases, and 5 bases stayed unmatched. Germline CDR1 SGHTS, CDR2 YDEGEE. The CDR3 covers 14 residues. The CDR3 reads CASSLWGGQETQYF. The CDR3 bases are TGTGCCAGCAGCTTGTGGGGGGGTCAGGAGACCCAGTACTTC.